The 26 T cell receptor beta chains reported below all come from one sample, sequenced in a study of response to subunit inactivated influenza vaccine. TCRdb processed the RT-PCR reads anew with MiXCR; each CDR3 protein has one entry. The sample lists some 600,000 distinct CDR3 sequences; 13% to 15% were seen once. Here the sequenced sample was PBMCs from blood, taken around 14 days before vaccination. These receptors were collected from a man aged 50 to 59 who received an inactivated influenza vaccine.

The sample holds a few counts of this clonotype. The chain carries TRBV24-1 and TRBJ2-3, with 8 bases fitting TRBD2. CDR3 length: 16 residues. V lost 5 bases, J lost 2 bases, and 8 bases stayed unmatched. CDR1 is KGHDR, CDR2 SFDVKD, per germline. The CDR3 nucleotides are TGTGCCACCAGTGGTGTAGCGGGGACGGTCACAGATACGCAGTATTTT. This sequence encodes CATSGVAGTVTDTQYF.

This clonotype has a count of ten or more. The J gene is TRBJ2-3, the V gene TRBV4-3; 9 bases map to TRBD1. CDR3 length: 14 amino acids. With 8 bases clipped from V and 2 bases from J, the junction kept 5 bases outside the gene matches. Per germline, CDR1 LGHNA and CDR2 YSLEER. CDR3 bases: TGCGCCAGCTCCGGGACAGGGTACACAGATACGCAGTATTTT. Translated: CASSGTGYTDTQYF.

This clonotype was detected a few times. The chain joins TRBV12-3 or TRBV12-4 to TRBJ1-1; tentatively, D is TRBD1 (5 bases). V was clipped by 7 bases and J by 1 base, with 16 bases between them. This CDR3 comprises 15 residues. This CDR3 reads CASTPPGTGNTEAFF. DNA of the CDR3: TGTGCCAGCACTCCACCCGGGACGGGGAACACTGAAGCTTTCTTT.

This sequence joins TRBV29-1 and TRBJ2-5; 10 nucleotides align to TRBD2. CDR1 is SQVTM, CDR2 ANQGSEA, per germline. The CDR3 has 16 residues. Trimming at V came to 2 bases and at J to 4 bases, leaving 10 bases not matched to a gene. The CDR3 sequence: CSVENFLAGARETQYF. The CDR3 region has the DNA TGCAGCGTTGAAAATTTTCTAGCGGGAGCGCGAGAGACCCAGTACTTC.

This clonotype was counted a few times. The CDR3 DNA sequence: TGTGCCAGCAGCCATCTTAGTTGGGGATCTGGAAACACCATATATTTT. Protein sequence: CASSHLSWGSGNTIYF. This chain joins TRBV6-1 and TRBJ1-3; D gene ambiguous. The germline V gene has CDR1 MNHNS and CDR2 SASEGT. With 6 bases removed from V and 1 base from J, the gap between germline ends came to 16 bases. This CDR3 region has 16 residues.

This clonotype has only a few counts. The chain employs TRBV6-1 and TRBJ1-3; D unresolved. The CDR3 length is 11 residues. Germline V gives CDR1 MNHNS, CDR2 SASEGT. Trimming took off 3 bases at V and 6 bases at J, with 3 bases between the two ends. The CDR3 region has the DNA TGTGCCAGCAGTGATATAAACACCATATATTTT. It codes for CASSDINTIYF.

This clonotype was seen a handful of times. This sequence joins TRBV9 and TRBJ2-1, with 8 nucleotides matching TRBD2. V shed 2 bases, J shed 5 bases, and the junction held 6 bases outside the gene matches. The CDR3 covers 15 residues. Germline loops: CDR1 SGDLS, CDR2 YYNGEE. CDR3 loop: CASSVTSGGDNEQFF. CDR3 nucleotides: TGTGCCAGCAGCGTCACTAGCGGAGGTGACAATGAGCAGTTCTTC.

In this sample, this clonotype turned up many times. The V call is TRBV20-1, the J call TRBJ2-7; D unclear. This CDR3 spans 15 amino acids. The V end was cut by 5 bases, the J end by 2 bases, with 19 bases between. CDR1 DFQATT and CDR2 SNEGSKA come from the germline V gene (reference sequence). CDR3 residues: CSARRMVGSPYEQYF. The CDR3 coding sequence is TGCAGTGCTCGACGGATGGTCGGCAGCCCCTACGAGCAGTACTTC.

This clonotype has just a few counts. The chain carries TRBV12-3 or TRBV12-4 and TRBJ1-6, with TRBD1 identical over 7 bases. This CDR3 is 15 amino acids long. Trimming removed 8 bases from V and 10 bases from J; junction bases left unmatched: 14. This chain's CDR3 is CASSPAWDSGSPLHF. DNA of the CDR3: TGTGCCAGCTCCCCTGCATGGGACAGCGGATCACCCCTCCACTTT.

There are a few counts of this clonotype. The chain uses TRBV10-2 and TRBJ2-4; D might be TRBD1 or TRBD2, each matching 5 bases. The CDR3 is made up of 15 amino acids. V gave up 3 bases and J gave up 0 bases, with 9 bases separating them. The V gene's germline CDR1 is WSHSY and CDR2 SAAADI. CDR3 region: CASSEGTPAKNIQYF. CDR3 DNA sequence: TGCGCCAGCAGTGAAGGGACCCCAGCCAAAAACATTCAGTACTTC.

This clonotype has only a few counts. The chain joins TRBV6-1 to TRBJ2-1, with TRBD1 matching 8 bases. The CDR3 consists of 15 residues. V shed 5 bases and J 5 bases; nucleotides not matched to a gene: 8. Per germline, CDR1 MNHNS and CDR2 SASEGT. The chain's CDR3 is CASSRRQGQHNEQFF. The CDR3 DNA reads TGTGCCAGCAGTCGTCGACAGGGGCAACACAATGAGCAGTTCTTC.

This clonotype was seen a few times. CDR3 nucleotides: TGTGCCACAGTAGAGGTCGAGCAGTACTTC. Translating gives CATVEVEQYF. This chain links TRBV24-1 with TRBJ2-7; D is ambiguous. The V and J ends lost 10 bases and 6 bases respectively, with 9 bases between them. From germline, CDR1 is KGHDR and CDR2 SFDVKD. CDR3 length: 10 amino acids.

In this sample, this clonotype turned up a few times. The chain recombines TRBV19 with TRBJ1-1; the D is unclear. V lost 0 bases, J lost 0 bases, and 11 bases lay in between. Germline CDR1 and CDR2: LNHDA and SQIVND (reference sequence). The CDR3 sequence is 16 residues long. For the CDR3, the DNA is TGTGCCAGTAGTATAGACCCGGGAACCATGAACACTGAAGCTTTCTTT. Its translation: CASSIDPGTMNTEAFF.

The rearrangement joins TRBV7-9 to TRBJ1-6, with 10 positions matching TRBD1. This CDR3 region has 15 residues. Germline V lookup: CDR1 SEHNR, CDR2 FQNEAQ (reference sequence). The junction had 6 bases not matched to a gene; V was cut back by 4 bases and J by 9 bases. The CDR3 DNA sequence: TGTGCCAGCAGCTACGGACAGGGGGTGTTTTCACCCCTCCACTTT. Translation: CASSYGQGVFSPLHF.

This clonotype was seen only a few times. This rearrangement joins TRBV5-1 to TRBJ2-2; D is possibly TRBD1 (6 bases). V lost 3 bases and J lost 4, with 19 bases in between. The CDR3 loop spans 17 amino acids. From germline, CDR1 is SGHRS and CDR2 YFSETQ. CDR3 amino acids: CASSYRQATQGTGELFF. The CDR3 DNA is TGCGCCAGCAGCTACAGACAGGCCACTCAGGGCACCGGGGAGCTGTTTTTT.

Concerning this clonotype itself: This CDR3 is missing its conserved last phenylalanine or tryptophan, likely due to a read error. The rearrangement joins TRBV2 to TRBJ2-1; 8 bases agree with TRBD2. Per germline, CDR1 SNHLY and CDR2 FYNNEI. The CDR3 contains 14 residues. Trimming cost V 2 bases and J 8 bases; bases outside gene matches: 5. Here the CDR3 DNA reads TGTGCCAGCAGTGAATGGCGGGAGGTTGATGAGCAGTTCTTG. It encodes CASSEWREVDEQFL.

The chain employs TRBV18 and TRBJ2-5; no clear D gene. The CDR3 spans 14 residues. V lost 3 bases and J 1 base, leaving 9 bases between the germline ends. CDR1 and CDR2 from the germline V gene are KGHSH and LQKENI. The CDR3 here is CASSPAQTQETQYF. The CDR3 DNA reads as TGTGCCAGCTCACCTGCACAGACCCAAGAGACCCAGTACTTC.

This clonotype was detected ten times or more. This sequence joins TRBV4-3 and TRBJ1-3; D possibly corresponds to TRBD1 (5 bases). Deletions cut 4 bases from V and 4 bases from J, with 11 bases between. This CDR3 comprises 14 residues. The germline V gene has CDR1 LGHNA and CDR2 YSLEER. The CDR3 DNA is TGCGCCAGCAGCCCCGCCGGGGGGGGAAACACCATATATTTT. This gives the protein CASSPAGGGNTIYF.

The J gene is TRBJ1-2, the V gene TRBV25-1; 9 nucleotides match TRBD1. Germline CDR1 and CDR2: MGHDK and SYGVNS. Germline trimming cut 5 bases from V and 2 bases from J; bases unmatched to any gene: 9. This CDR3 region has 16 residues. The CDR3 DNA sequence: TGTGCCAGCAGTAGCCAACCCGGGACAGGGAACTATGGCTACACCTTC. Its translation: CASSSQPGTGNYGYTF.

The V call is TRBV4-3, the J call TRBJ2-5; D is perhaps TRBD2 (6 bases). Germline V CDR1 and CDR2: LGHNA, YSLEER. CDR3 size: 15 residues. The germline V and J ends were trimmed by 4 bases and 10 bases, with 22 bases remaining between them. As DNA, the CDR3 is TGCGCCAGCAGCCGCACTCGACTAGGGACGAGTGACCAGTACTTC. This translates into CASSRTRLGTSDQYF.

The CDR3 DNA is TGTGCCAGCAGCTTAGGCCCGGTCGGGAGCTACACCTTC. Protein product: CASSLGPVGSYTF. The genes are TRBV7-9 and TRBJ1-2, with D uncertain. V was clipped by 1 base and J by 9 bases, with 12 bases between them. This CDR3 has 13 amino acids. Germline lookup yields CDR1 SEHNR and CDR2 FQNEAQ (reference sequence).

This clonotype has at least ten counts. The chain links TRBV20-1 to TRBJ2-2; 7 bases line up with TRBD2. This CDR3 has 14 amino acids. The V and J ends lost 0 bases and 4 bases, in that order; junction bases with no gene match: 2. Germline V gene sequence: CDR1 DFQATT, CDR2 SNEGSKA (reference sequence). This chain's CDR3 is CSARDRGVTGELFF. The CDR3, as DNA: TGCAGTGCTAGAGATCGGGGGGTCACCGGGGAGCTGTTTTTT.

The chain is built from TRBV6-5 and TRBJ1-5; perhaps TRBD1 as D (5 bases). V lost 4 bases, J lost 1 base, and 11 bases lay in between. The CDR3 loop spans 15 amino acids. The V gene's germline CDR1 is MNHEY and CDR2 SVGAGI. The CDR3 loop reads CASSSYGGSNQPQHF. Here the CDR3 DNA reads TGTGCCAGCAGTTCCTACGGGGGGAGCAATCAGCCCCAGCATTTT.

This clonotype turned up a few times. The genes are TRBV4-3 and TRBJ2-1; 11 bases fit TRBD2. The CDR3 runs 18 residues. CDR1 is LGHNA and CDR2 is YSLEER in the germline V gene. V dropped 0 bases and J dropped 8; count of bases not matched to a gene: 12. The CDR3 nucleotides are TGCGCCAGCAGCCAAGAGGCAACTAGCGGGGGCCCTTTATATGAGCAGTTCTTC. Encoded protein: CASSQEATSGGPLYEQFF.

The sample holds a few counts of this clonotype. The V and J genes are TRBV11-2 and TRBJ2-5, with TRBD1 matching over 11 bases. J was trimmed by 4 bases and V by 3 bases; bases with no gene match: 4. CDR3 size: 15 residues. Germline CDR1 and CDR2: SGHAT and FQNNGV. In DNA form, the CDR3 reads TGTGCCAGCAGCTTTGGGACAGGGGGTTTAGAGACCCAGTACTTC. Its protein is CASSFGTGGLETQYF. The whole variable domain, remainder taken from reference TRBV11-2 and TRBJ2-5, is EAGVAQSPRYKIIEKRQSVAFWCNPISGHATLYWYQQILGQGPKLLIQFQNNGVVDDSQLPKDRFSAERLKGVDSTLKIQPAKLEDSAVYLCASSFGTGGLETQYFGPGTRLLVL.

This clonotype was seen a few times. The CDR3 region is CSVGSDRLAGGSEQYF. CDR3 DNA: TGCAGCGTTGGTTCCGATAGACTAGCGGGGGGCTCCGAGCAGTACTTC. This chain uses TRBV29-1 with TRBJ2-7; TRBD2 aligns across 13 bases. This CDR3 is 16 amino acids long. Germline CDR1 is SQVTM and CDR2 is ANQGSEA. V lost 4 bases and J lost 6; bases outside the gene matches: 12.